This TCR beta chain was recorded in a study of blood T cell repertoires in COVID-19 (dated by TCRdb to about 2020). About the full investigation: Samples covering the acute and convalescent phases of COVID-19 were provided by collaborators in the United States, Italy and Spain. The material from the prospective study consisted of cDNA or gDNA derived from T cells, B-cell-depleted T cells, or PBMCs. Deeply sampled blood TCRbeta repertoires from subjects exposed to, actively infected with, or recovered from COVID-19 were included in the dataset. The repertoires were released in a freely available public database meant as a resource for research on the immune response to SARS-CoV-2. The samples were drawn from two sources: the first 160 participants of the ongoing ImmuneRACE study, and fewer than 1,500 subjects contributed by 6 global collaborators. The sample metadata nearly always contained a de-identified subject ID, COVID-19 status, age in years and sex. Where available, HLA class I and class II types were obtained from metadata supplied by the sample provider rather than from assay-based typing. Paper-wide results and their limitations: How much clinical and demographic metadata was included differed by source and by participant, and the metadata was provided uncurated.

Another Seattle source contributed samples from volunteer blood donors who had recovered from COVID-19. Each collaborating institution followed its own protocols to collect whole blood in K2EDTA tubes. For TCRbeta analysis, collaborator samples were shipped as frozen whole blood, as isolated PBMCs, or as DNA extracted from either sample type. TCRbeta CDR3 regions were amplified from genomic DNA using the immunoSEQ Assay, a bias-controlled multiplex PCR. Regarding the original processing steps: The number of nucleated cells in each sample was estimated by amplification of reference gene primers within the assay. To quantify the absolute abundance of each unique TCRbeta CDR3 rearrangement, sequence reads were collapsed and filtered. Productive Simpson clonality was computed per sample as the square root of Simpson's diversity index over productive rearrangements. The immuneACCESS repertoire file appears here via TCRdb, limited to in-frame rearrangements. These files lack a portion of the clones; in checked studies, under half of the deficit traces to unresolved V genes, and the cause of the others is not known. Clonal size and the V and J genes are those of that table, whereas D and trimming came from the DNA. In this sample the table shows about 160,000 clones, around four fifths of which occur a single time. The ten largest clonotypes hold 10% to 15% of the sample.

The germline V gene (reference sequence) gives CDR1 as LNHDA and CDR2 as SQIVND. Trimmed from V: 4 bases; trimmed from J: 3 bases; junction bases lacking a gene match: 10. Including the terminal cysteine and phenylalanine, the CDR3 comprises 17 residues. Only CDR3 DNA is held: 51 bases, read in frame from base 1. Details on this clone: Which antigen it targets is not known. No much larger clone is present one base from it, and per-base qualities are unavailable.

This clonotype was sampled from a man in his sixties or seventies who had recovered from COVID-19. The sequenced material came from peripheral blood. The V and J segments used are TRBV19 and TRBJ2-1, and 9 junction bases match TRBD1. The CDR3 reads CASSSFRGTGNYNEQFF. The DNA reads TGTGCCAGTAGTAGTTTTAGGGGGACAGGGAACTACAATGAGCAGTTCTTC.